This is a list of T cell receptor beta chains from one sample in a study of cytomegalovirus exposure and HLA in healthy donors. Clones were sequenced by immunoSEQ multiplex PCR, and TCRdb holds only the in-frame ones, with some missing. The sample lists around 100,000 clones, 85% seen once, with approximately 20% in the top ten. Material for sequencing was PBMCs. Receptor source: a young man in good health and CMV-seropositive. CDR3s include the opening cysteine and the closing phenylalanine or tryptophan. The D gene is left open where the match is weak. Clone size is shown for a subset of rows, as once, few, many or a class of expanded clone.

j_gene,d_gene,abundance,v_gene,CDR3nt,CDR3aa
TRBJ1-2,.,.,TRBV6-1,TGTGCCAGCAGTGATAAGGGACACTTCTATGGCTACACCTTC,CASSDKGHFYGYTF
TRBJ1-4,TRBD1,.,TRBV5-1,TGCGCCAGCAGCCCCACCGGGACAGACCAGAATGAAAAACTGTTTTTT,CASSPTGTDQNEKLFF
TRBJ1-1,.,.,TRBV10-3,TGTGCCATCAGTGAGCAAAACATGAACACTGAAGCTTTCTTT,CAISEQNMNTEAFF
TRBJ1-2,.,.,TRBV6-1,TGTGCCAGCGGGGGGGAGGGTTATGGCTACACCTTC,CASGGEGYGYTF
TRBJ2-1,TRBD1,.,TRBV9,TGTGCCAGCAACGGGGGACAGGGTCGTATGGGTGAGCAGTTCTTC,CASNGGQGRMGEQFF
TRBJ2-1,TRBD1,.,TRBV7-8,TGTGCCAGCAGCCCGGGACAGGGCATCTACAATGAGCAGTTCTTC,CASSPGQGIYNEQFF
TRBJ2-3,.,.,TRBV6-6,TGTGCCAGCGGGGAGGTTGGAACAGATACGCAGTATTTT,CASGEVGTDTQYF
TRBJ2-1,TRBD2,.,TRBV5-6,TGTGCCAGCAGCTTGGGACTAGCCGATGAGCAGTTCTTC,CASSLGLADEQFF
TRBJ2-1,.,.,TRBV5-1,TGCGCCAGCAGCTTAAACAGGCCTGAGCAGTTCTTC,CASSLNRPEQFF
TRBJ2-1,TRBD1,.,TRBV11-2,TGTGCCAGCAGGGGACAGGGGGCGCAGGTATGGGATGAGCAGTTCTTC,CASRGQGAQVWDEQFF
TRBJ1-3,.,.,TRBV5-1,TGCGCCAGCACCTCGGGGGGGGCTGGAAACACCATATATTTT,CASTSGGAGNTIYF
TRBJ1-2,.,.,TRBV10-2,TGCGCCAGCAGTGAGTCTCGGGTATCCGGCTACACCTTC,CASSESRVSGYTF
TRBJ1-1,.,.,TRBV19,TGTGCCAGTAGTACTGATAACGACGGAGTAAACACTGAAGCTTTCTTT,CASSTDNDGVNTEAFF
TRBJ1-3,.,.,TRBV7-2,TGTGCCAGCAGCTTAGCGCAGGGAGGCAGAAACACCATATATTTT,CASSLAQGGRNTIYF
TRBJ1-1,.,once,TRBV28,TGTGCCAGCAGTTTAATCCCCAAGAACACTGAAGCTTTCTTT,CASSLIPKNTEAFF
TRBJ2-1,TRBD2,.,TRBV5-1,TGCGCCAGCACATTAAGCGGGACTCCCAATGAGCAGTTCTTC,CASTLSGTPNEQFF
TRBJ1-4,.,.,TRBV15,TGTGCCACCAGCAGAAGAGGCGGGAGTGAAAAACTGTTTTTT,CATSRRGGSEKLFF
TRBJ1-1,.,.,TRBV7-9,TGTGCCAGCAGCCAGCAACAGGCGAACACTGAAGCTTTCTTT,CASSQQQANTEAFF
TRBJ1-3,.,.,TRBV5-6,TGTGCCAGCAGTTGGCGTAGGGGTAGGGGCTCTGGAAACACCATATATTTT,CASSWRRGRGSGNTIYF
TRBJ1-1,.,few,TRBV27,TGTGCCAGCAGTCCAATACCCCCGACAGGTCTAGCTTTCTTT,CASSPIPPTGLAFF
TRBJ2-1,.,.,TRBV5-1,TGCGCCAGCAGCCCCGGGGCCTACAATGAGCAGTTCTTC,CASSPGAYNEQFF
TRBJ2-7,.,.,TRBV27,TGTGCCAGCAGTTTATCGGAGGATCCGCGGGAGCAGTACTTC,CASSLSEDPREQYF
TRBJ1-2,TRBD1,.,TRBV6-4,TGTGCCAGCAGTCCCAGGGGACAGAACTATGGCTACACCTTC,CASSPRGQNYGYTF
TRBJ2-5,.,.,TRBV30,TGTGCCTGGGGCTACAGAGCTACAGAGACCCAGTACTTC,CAWGYRATETQYF
TRBJ2-1,.,.,TRBV14,TGTGCCAGCAGCCAATGGGACTCAGCATTCTACAATGAGCAGTTCTTC,CASSQWDSAFYNEQFF
TRBJ1-1,.,once,TRBV12-5,TGTGCTAGTGGTTTGAGCACATACCTCCGGGACACTGAAGCTTTCTTT,CASGLSTYLRDTEAFF
TRBJ2-3,.,.,TRBV6-1,TGTGCCAGCAGAACAGAAAGGAGCACAGATACGCAGTATTTT,CASRTERSTDTQYF
TRBJ1-3,.,once,TRBV4-1,TGCGCCAGCAGCCCGTCAGGGTACTCTGGAAACACCATATATTTT,CASSPSGYSGNTIYF
TRBJ2-5,.,.,TRBV28,TGTGCCAGCAGTCCCCCGGGACTTGAGATGGAGACCCAGTACTTC,CASSPPGLEMETQYF
TRBJ1-2,TRBD1,once,TRBV20-1,TGCAGTCAGGGGGCGAACTATGGCTACACCTTC,CSQGANYGYTF
TRBJ1-4,.,.,TRBV2,TGTGCCAGCAGTGCCCTCCAGGGAACAGGAAAACTGTTTTTT,CASSALQGTGKLFF
TRBJ2-5,.,once,TRBV27,TGTGCCAGCAGTTTAACCCCCGCAGAGGCCCAAGAGACCCAGTACTTC,CASSLTPAEAQETQYF
TRBJ2-7,.,.,TRBV11-1,TGTGCCAGCAGCTTAATGGGGACTCATACTTCCTACGAGCAGTACTTC,CASSLMGTHTSYEQYF
TRBJ2-3,TRBD2,.,TRBV4-1,TGCGCCAGCAGCCAAGTGGGAAGAAAGCGGGAGAAGTATTTT,CASSQVGRKREKYF
TRBJ1-3,.,.,TRBV4-2,TGTGCCAGCAGCCAAGACCCAGGGTCTGGAAACACCATATATTTT,CASSQDPGSGNTIYF
TRBJ2-1,TRBD2,few,TRBV18,TGTGCCAGCTCATCCTCCTCTAGCGGGAGGGCCTTGTACTTCAATGAGCAGTTCTTC,CASSSSSSGRALYFNEQFF
TRBJ2-7,TRBD1,.,TRBV18,TGTGCCAGCTCACCAGAGACAGGGAGTGAGCAGTACTTC,CASSPETGSEQYF
TRBJ1-2,.,.,TRBV5-4,TGTGCCAGCAGCTTGGAGCCGGGGGACTATGGCTACACCTTC,CASSLEPGDYGYTF
TRBJ1-1,TRBD1,once,TRBV7-8,TGTGCCAGCAGCGATTCGACAGGGGGCCCTGAAGCTTTCTTT,CASSDSTGGPEAFF
TRBJ2-2,TRBD2,.,TRBV7-2,TGTGCCAGCAGCTTACGAGGCGGGCCGGCGGGGGCCGGGGAGCTGTTTTTT,CASSLRGGPAGAGELFF
TRBJ2-3,.,.,TRBV5-4,TGTGCCAGCAGCTTGGTGTCTAGCACAGATACGCAGTATTTT,CASSLVSSTDTQYF
TRBJ2-3,.,.,TRBV18,TGTGCCAGCTCACGGGCAGGGGGCACAGATACGCAGTATTTT,CASSRAGGTDTQYF
TRBJ1-2,.,once,TRBV7-9,TGTGCCAGCAGCTTAGAAGGGGACTATGGCTACACCTTC,CASSLEGDYGYTF
TRBJ1-1,.,.,TRBV6-4,TGTGCCAGCAGTGACGGGACTACAGCTTTCTTT,CASSDGTTAFF
TRBJ1-2,.,.,TRBV10-2,TGCGCCAGCAGCCGGATGACCCGGGATCCCAGCGGCTACACCTTC,CASSRMTRDPSGYTF
TRBJ2-3,TRBD1,.,TRBV11-1,TGTGCCAGCAGCGACAGGGCTAGCACAGATACGCAGTATTTT,CASSDRASTDTQYF
TRBJ2-5,.,.,TRBV6-5,TGTGCCAGCAGTTACCCTGAAGAGACCCAGTACTTC,CASSYPEETQYF
TRBJ2-6,.,.,TRBV11-2,TGTGCCAGCAGCTTTCGGTTTGTGGGGGCCAACGTCCTGACTTTC,CASSFRFVGANVLTF
TRBJ2-7,.,.,TRBV28,TGTGCCAGCAGTTTGGGCGTCCCCTACGAGCAGTACTTC,CASSLGVPYEQYF
TRBJ2-7,.,few,TRBV6-1,TGTGCCAGCAGTGCGGGGGAAGTGTACGAGCAGTACTTC,CASSAGEVYEQYF
TRBJ1-4,.,.,TRBV2,TGTGCCAGCAGTTATCAAGGGGTTAATGAAAAACTGTTTTTT,CASSYQGVNEKLFF
TRBJ1-1,.,.,TRBV21-1,TGTGCCAGCAGCAATAGACACTTTGAAGCTTTCTTT,CASSNRHFEAFF
TRBJ2-5,.,.,TRBV5-4,TGTGCCAGCAGCTTGGTCCAGGGTGCCTCCGAGACCCAGTACTTC,CASSLVQGASETQYF
TRBJ2-7,TRBD1,.,TRBV15,TGTGCCACCAGCAGAGGCGGACAGGGCTACGAGCAGTACTTC,CATSRGGQGYEQYF